This entry concerns a single T cell receptor beta chain. A much larger clone differs by one base, so this may be a read error. The sample originates from a study of neurological immune-mediated disorders. Time point meaning: longitudinal time-point 2. Preparation of the unsorted libraries drew on 2 million PBMCs stored at -80 C. 5'RACE generated cDNA with 10-nucleotide random UMIs. From the 5' RACE reads, TCRdb called clonotypes with MiXCR, one entry per CDR3 protein. The sample contains roughly 98,000 distinct CDR3 sequences, approximately 13% of which appear only once. This receptor was identified in a female donor with HTLV-1-associated myelopathy (HAM/TSP). Sequencing input: PBMCs.

The CDR3 spells CASSEGKGNIQYF. The DNA of the CDR3 is TGTGCCAGCAGTGAGGGAAAGGGGAACATTCAGTACTTC. This chain uses TRBV6-4 with TRBJ2-4; a possible D gene is TRBD1 (5 bases). V shed 3 bases and J shed 7 bases, with 10 bases lying between them. Germline loops: CDR1 MRHNA, CDR2 SNTAGT. CDR3 length: 13 residues.